One T cell receptor (beta chain) is described in this entry. Its antigen has not been determined. Qualities for individual bases were not recorded, and no much larger clone is one base off. CDR1 SNHLY and CDR2 FYNNEI are derived from the germline V gene. Taken from cysteine to phenylalanine, the CDR3 has 14 residues. The entry retains the CDR3 DNA only, 42 bases that are in frame from base 1. V sheds 6 bases and J sheds 2 bases, leaving 13 bases between their ends. One collaborating source in Seattle enrolled patients during active infection and followed them longitudinally through the course of disease. Each collaborating institution followed its own protocols to collect whole blood in K2EDTA tubes. For TCRbeta analysis, collaborators shipped samples as frozen whole blood, isolated PBMCs, or DNA extracted from either of those sample types. This sample is part of a study of blood T cell repertoires in COVID-19 (dated by TCRdb to 2020 to 2022). At the level of the whole study: Samples from collaborators originated in the United States, Italy and Spain and spanned both the acute and convalescent phases of COVID-19. The material from the prospective study consisted of cDNA or gDNA derived from T cells, B-cell-depleted T cells, or PBMCs. Subjects who had been exposed to COVID-19, were actively infected with it, or had recovered from it provided the deeply sampled blood TCRbeta repertoires that made up the dataset. A freely available public database, intended as a resource for researchers studying the immune response to SARS-CoV-2, is where the repertoires were released. Samples came from the ongoing ImmuneRACE study (first 160 participants) plus 1,254 subjects from 6 global collaborators. Sample metadata almost always included a de-identified subject ID, COVID-19 status, age in years and sex. Where HLA class I and class II types were available, the types were taken from metadata supplied by the sample provider, not from assay-based typing.

TCRbeta CDR3 regions were amplified from genomic DNA by means of the immunoSEQ Assay, a bias-controlled multiplex PCR. The authors' analysis ran thus. The number of nucleated cells in each sample was estimated from the amplification of reference gene primers within the assay. To quantify the absolute abundance of each unique TCRbeta CDR3 rearrangement, sequence reads were collapsed and filtered. For each sample, productive Simpson clonality was calculated as the square root of Simpson's diversity index across productive rearrangements. TCRdb's version of the immuneACCESS table is confined to in-frame rearrangements and falls short of the full clone set. An unresolved V gene accounts for under half of the shortfall where checked; the remainder is of unknown origin. D and trimming were read from the DNA, whereas the V and J calls and clone size are those reported in that table. The sample profile shows roughly 45,000 clones; 90% to 95% of them were found once. Together, the top ten hold more than 0.8% of the sample.

General conclusions and limits of the study: The amount of clinical and demographic metadata varied by source and participant and was provided uncurated.

This chain joins TRBV2 to TRBJ1-2; the best D guess is TRBD1, with 6 bases matching. Sample: peripheral blood. This receptor was taken from a man in his 60s with COVID-19, enrolled during active disease. The CDR3 corresponds to CASRTTDRNYGYTF. The bases read TGTGCCAGCAGGACAACTGACAGGAACTATGGCTACACCTTC.